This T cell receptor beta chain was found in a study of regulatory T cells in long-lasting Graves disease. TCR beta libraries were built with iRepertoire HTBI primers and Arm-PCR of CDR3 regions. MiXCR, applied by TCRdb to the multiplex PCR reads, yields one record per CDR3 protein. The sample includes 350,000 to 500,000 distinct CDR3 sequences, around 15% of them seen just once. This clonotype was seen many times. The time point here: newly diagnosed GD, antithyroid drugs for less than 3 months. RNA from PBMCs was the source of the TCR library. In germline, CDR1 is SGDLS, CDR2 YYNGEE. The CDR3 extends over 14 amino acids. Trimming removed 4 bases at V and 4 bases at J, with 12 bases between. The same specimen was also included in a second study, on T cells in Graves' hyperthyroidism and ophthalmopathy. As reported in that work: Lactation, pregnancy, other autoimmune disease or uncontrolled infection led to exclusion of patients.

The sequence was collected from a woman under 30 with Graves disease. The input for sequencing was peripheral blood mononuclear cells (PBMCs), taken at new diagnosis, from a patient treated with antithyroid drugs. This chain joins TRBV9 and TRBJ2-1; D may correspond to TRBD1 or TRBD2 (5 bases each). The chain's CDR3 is CASSPGPEYNEQFF. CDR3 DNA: TGTGCCAGCAGCCCGGGACCAGAATACAATGAGCAGTTCTTC. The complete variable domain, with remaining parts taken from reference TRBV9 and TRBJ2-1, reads DSGVTQTPKHLITATGQRVTLRCSPRSGDLSVYWYQQSLDQGLQFLIQYYNGEERAKGNILERFSAQQFPDLHSELNLSSLELGDSALYFCASSPGPEYNEQFFGPGTRLTVL.